Listed below are T cell receptor beta chains from one sample, sequenced in a study of CD8 T cells in Susac syndrome. Each CDR3 protein gets one entry after TCRdb re-called the immunoSEQ multiplex PCR reads with MiXCR. The sample has tens of thousands of distinct CDR3 sequences, 90% to 95% seen once. Sequenced: CD8+ T cells from PBMCs. These receptors originate from a human donor with multiple sclerosis. The CDR3 runs from the conserved cysteine through the conserved F or W. The order of the fields is clone size, D gene, V gene, CDR3 protein. A D gene is named only where the DNA matches it firmly. The size field is filled for only some rows; it gives once, few, many or a size class.

clone_size: few; d_call: NA; v_call: TRBV4-1; cdr3_aa: CASSQDSAGEGNGYTF
clone_size: NA; d_call: NA; v_call: TRBV19; cdr3_aa: CASSIIQDLSGANVLTF
clone_size: once; d_call: NA; v_call: TRBV13; cdr3_aa: CASSLVSAATDTQYF
clone_size: NA; d_call: NA; v_call: TRBV7-2; cdr3_aa: CASSLDVGSKSTIYF
clone_size: NA; d_call: NA; v_call: TRBV7-2; cdr3_aa: CASSSPEGPSDTGELFF
clone_size: NA; d_call: TRBD2; v_call: TRBV9; cdr3_aa: CASSVVSGMDGELFF
clone_size: NA; d_call: NA; v_call: TRBV12-3/TRBV12-4; cdr3_aa: CASTDRLRNTEAFF
clone_size: NA; d_call: NA; v_call: TRBV4-1; cdr3_aa: CASSQGRGYWNEQFF
clone_size: NA; d_call: TRBD1; v_call: TRBV5-6; cdr3_aa: CASSSGQGFPQETQYF
clone_size: once; d_call: NA; v_call: TRBV7-2; cdr3_aa: CASSPPLGGMDTQYF
clone_size: NA; d_call: NA; v_call: TRBV2; cdr3_aa: CASRATGIGYQETQYF
clone_size: NA; d_call: TRBD1; v_call: TRBV18; cdr3_aa: CASSVGQTNSYEQYF
clone_size: NA; d_call: TRBD1; v_call: TRBV30; cdr3_aa: CACEQGYGGNTIYF
clone_size: once; d_call: NA; v_call: TRBV12-3/TRBV12-4; cdr3_aa: CASSLGANYGYTF
clone_size: NA; d_call: NA; v_call: TRBV7-6; cdr3_aa: CASSPDPVSGYYNEQFF
clone_size: few; d_call: TRBD2; v_call: TRBV7-6; cdr3_aa: CASSSPGLASYEQYF
clone_size: once; d_call: NA; v_call: TRBV10-2; cdr3_aa: CASNQGNQPQHF
clone_size: once; d_call: NA; v_call: TRBV6-2/TRBV6-3; cdr3_aa: CASSYPGTTFFYGYTF
clone_size: NA; d_call: TRBD2; v_call: TRBV4-3; cdr3_aa: CASSQDPFGGNHGELFF
clone_size: NA; d_call: NA; v_call: TRBV7-3; cdr3_aa: CASSPTVMNTEAFF
clone_size: NA; d_call: NA; v_call: TRBV19; cdr3_aa: CASSIARFSTDTQYF
clone_size: NA; d_call: NA; v_call: TRBV7-9; cdr3_aa: CASSSLGSRGNEQFF
clone_size: NA; d_call: NA; v_call: TRBV14; cdr3_aa: CASSGQSYYGYTF
clone_size: NA; d_call: NA; v_call: TRBV7-6; cdr3_aa: CASSLGEGMGAQHF
clone_size: NA; d_call: TRBD1; v_call: TRBV5-1; cdr3_aa: CASSLDRGQFF
clone_size: NA; d_call: NA; v_call: TRBV29-1; cdr3_aa: CSVAMAVSSYNEQFF
clone_size: NA; d_call: TRBD2; v_call: TRBV2; cdr3_aa: CASAGEFDEQFF
clone_size: NA; d_call: NA; v_call: TRBV3-1; cdr3_aa: CASSQAFGGEPTMEQYF
clone_size: NA; d_call: NA; v_call: TRBV27; cdr3_aa: CASSSLAPGELFF
clone_size: NA; d_call: TRBD2; v_call: TRBV3-1; cdr3_aa: CASSQDLTSGGFTDTQYF
clone_size: NA; d_call: NA; v_call: TRBV3-1; cdr3_aa: CASSPGGVYGYTF
clone_size: NA; d_call: NA; v_call: TRBV3-1; cdr3_aa: CASSHPMFTEAFF
clone_size: few; d_call: NA; v_call: TRBV19; cdr3_aa: CASSLGGNYEQYF
clone_size: NA; d_call: NA; v_call: TRBV30; cdr3_aa: CAGGFTEAFF
clone_size: NA; d_call: NA; v_call: TRBV3-1; cdr3_aa: CASSPLLDSLARGQPQHF
clone_size: NA; d_call: NA; v_call: TRBV6-5; cdr3_aa: CASSYHRGGYEQYF
clone_size: NA; d_call: TRBD1; v_call: TRBV14; cdr3_aa: CASSQARDRGLYEQYF
clone_size: NA; d_call: TRBD1; v_call: TRBV3-1; cdr3_aa: CASRVTGLTETQYF
clone_size: NA; d_call: NA; v_call: TRBV5-6; cdr3_aa: CASSLAASWEHDLREQYF
clone_size: NA; d_call: NA; v_call: TRBV28; cdr3_aa: CASSSRTESYEQYF